This passage covers 31 T cell receptor beta chains from one sample sequenced in a study of cytomegalovirus exposure and HLA in healthy donors. The primer mix had 60 Vbeta and 13 Jbeta primers. Generated by immunoSEQ multiplex PCR, the TCRdb table keeps only in-frame clones and is missing some. This sample carries roughly 180,000 clones, around 80% of them seen once, and the ten largest clones take less than 1.5%. The sequenced sample consisted of PBMCs. All receptors derive from a girl between 10 and 17 years old in good health and CMV-seropositive.

The CDR3: CASSFPGTGNTIYF. CDR3 nucleotide sequence: TGTGCCAGTAGCTTCCCGGGGACTGGAAACACCATATATTTT. The chain has TRBV19 and TRBJ1-3; D ambiguous. V was trimmed by 6 bases and J by 2 bases, leaving 11 bases between them. This CDR3 is 14 amino acids long. CDR1 is LNHDA, CDR2 SQIVND, per germline (reference sequence).

The genes are TRBV7-8 and TRBJ2-3; 8 bases line up with TRBD1. The CDR3 length is 15 residues. The germline V gene encodes CDR1 SGHVS and CDR2 FQNEAQ. With 6 bases clipped from V and 14 bases from J, the junction kept 19 bases outside the gene matches. The CDR3 coding sequence is TGTGCCAGCAGTCATGGACGAGCGACAGGGGCCATACCGTATTTT. This translates into CASSHGRATGAIPYF. Variable domain in full (rest from reference TRBV7-8 and TRBJ2-3): GAGVSQSPRYKVAKRGQDVALRCDPISGHVSLFWYQQALGQGPEFLTYFQNEAQLDKSGLPSDRFFAERPEGSVSTLKIQRTQQEDSAVYLCASSHGRATGAIPYFGPGTRLTVL.

The genes are TRBV7-9 and TRBJ2-6; TRBD1 matches at 8 bases. From germline, CDR1 is SEHNR and CDR2 FQNEAQ (reference sequence). V trimming: 5 bases; J trimming: 0 bases; junction bases outside the gene matches: 12. The CDR3 is 19 residues long. CDR3: CASSATGQGLPSGANVLTF. The DNA of the CDR3 is TGTGCCAGCAGCGCTACAGGACAGGGTCTTCCCTCTGGGGCCAACGTCCTGACTTTC.

The rearrangement links TRBV29-1 to TRBJ2-5, with TRBD2 identical over 16 bases. The CDR3 is made up of 22 amino acids. Germline-derived CDR1 and CDR2 are SQVTM and ANQGSEA. Unmatched junction bases numbered 28, after V lost 7 bases and J lost 5 bases. The CDR3 DNA follows: TGCAGCGCCCTGACAGAGTACCGCGGGACTAGCGGGAGGGCCCGAGAGGGCGAGACCCAGTACTTC. Encoded protein: CSALTEYRGTSGRAREGETQYF.

The chain carries TRBV5-4 and TRBJ2-7; 12 bases line up with TRBD2. This CDR3 has 14 amino acids. V shed 2 bases, J shed 7 bases, and the junction held 4 bases outside the gene matches. In germline, CDR1 is SGHNT, CDR2 YYREEE (reference sequence). The CDR3 spells CASSLGLAGMEQYF. CDR3 nucleotides: TGTGCCAGCAGCTTAGGACTAGCGGGAATGGAGCAGTACTTC.

The genes are TRBV7-7 and TRBJ1-1; D perhaps matches TRBD1 (5 bases). V dropped 5 bases and J dropped 8 bases, with 15 bases sitting between them. This CDR3 is 13 amino acids long. Germline V gene sequence: CDR1 SSHAT, CDR2 FNYEAQ (reference sequence). The CDR3, as DNA: TGTGCCAGCAGCCCCGGGGCCGGAGGGGAAGCTTTCTTT. Protein product: CASSPGAGGEAFF.

Only one count was recorded for this clone. This sequence joins TRBV18 and TRBJ2-7, with TRBD2 matching over 8 bases. After removal of 3 bases from V and 3 bases from J, the junction contained 7 bases not matched to a gene. This CDR3 has 15 amino acids. The germline CDR1 and CDR2 sequences are KGHSH and LQKENI. Here the CDR3 reads CASSPPGTSYYEQYF. CDR3 in DNA: TGTGCCAGCTCACCCCCCGGGACTAGTTACTACGAGCAGTACTTC.

The genes are TRBV7-6 and TRBJ2-2; D may be TRBD2 (5 bases). Trimming shortened V by 5 bases and J by 5 bases, and 12 bases separated the two germline ends. Per germline, CDR1 SGHVS and CDR2 FNYEAQ. The CDR3 contains 14 residues. CDR3 in DNA: TGTGCCAGCAGCGTAACTCGGAGGACCGGGGAGCTGTTTTTT. This sequence encodes CASSVTRRTGELFF.

The J gene is TRBJ1-1, the V gene TRBV7-3; 9 bases are a match to TRBD1. V shed 4 bases, J shed 2 bases, and the junction held 2 bases outside the gene matches. Germline CDR1 and CDR2: SGHTA and FQGTGA. The CDR3 spans 14 residues. CDR3: CASSYTGGNTEAFF. CDR3 DNA sequence: TGTGCCAGCAGCTACACAGGGGGCAACACTGAAGCTTTCTTT. Supplemented by reference TRBV7-3 and TRBJ1-1, the full variable domain reads GAGVSQTPSNKVTEKGKYVELRCDPISGHTALYWYRQSLGQGPEFLIYFQGTGAADDSGLPNDRFFAVRPEGSVSTLKIQRTERGDSAVYLCASSYTGGNTEAFFGQGTRLTVV.

The rearrangement links TRBV1 to TRBJ2-2; the table's D gene call, TRBD2, was not cross checked with the DNA. TRBV1 is classified as a pseudogene. This CDR3 is 17 amino acids long. CDR3 coding DNA: TGCACCAGCAGCCAAGGTCAGAGGCGGTCGAACACCGGGGAGCTGTTTTTT. Translated, it gives CTSSQGQRRSNTGELFF.

The chain joins TRBV5-1 to TRBJ2-7; TRBD2 agrees at 10 bases. The germline gives CDR1 SGHRS, CDR2 YFSETQ. The V gene end was trimmed by 3 bases and the J gene end by 0 bases; junction bases not matched to a gene: 3. The CDR3 runs to 15 residues. The CDR3 DNA reads TGCGCCAGCAGCTCCGGGACTAGCGCCTCCTACGAGCAGTACTTC. It translates to CASSSGTSASYEQYF.

This clone was observed once. The identical CDR3 is also encoded by other nucleotide sequences in the sample. J is TRBJ1-5 and V is TRBV18; D uncertain. V was shortened by 0 bases and J by 1 base, with 4 bases between the two germline ends. Germline V gene lookup returns CDR1 KGHSH and CDR2 LQKENI. The CDR3 has 14 residues. CDR3 region: CASSPPYSNQPQHF. The CDR3 DNA reads as TGTGCCAGCTCACCACCCTACAGCAATCAGCCCCAGCATTTT.

Written as DNA, the CDR3 is TGTGCCATCAGTTCCCGGGACTACGAGCAGTACTTC. It encodes CAISSRDYEQYF. The chain carries TRBV10-3 and TRBJ2-7, with D perhaps TRBD2 (5 bases). This CDR3 has 12 amino acids. CDR1 is ENHRY, CDR2 SYGVKD, per germline. V lost 5 bases to trimming and J lost 3 bases, with 8 bases between them.

The V call is TRBV19, the J call TRBJ2-7, with TRBD2 as a possible D gene (6 bases). Deletions cut 5 bases from V and 0 bases from J, with 11 bases between. The CDR3 loop spans 14 amino acids. The V gene's germline CDR1 is LNHDA and CDR2 SQIVND (reference sequence). The chain's CDR3 is CASSAPGLSYEQYF. In DNA, the CDR3 is TGTGCCAGTAGTGCACCGGGACTCTCCTACGAGCAGTACTTC.

The chain joins TRBV27 to TRBJ1-1, with 8 positions matching TRBD1. The trim removed 6 bases at V and 2 bases at J, leaving 5 bases unmatched. CDR1 is MNHEY, CDR2 SMNVEV, per germline (reference sequence). The CDR3 is made up of 14 amino acids. CDR3 region: CASRAGQGNTEAFF. The CDR3 coding sequence is TGTGCCAGCAGGGCTGGACAGGGCAACACTGAAGCTTTCTTT.

The chain couples TRBV5-8 to TRBJ2-5, with D maybe TRBD2 (6 bases). CDR1 and CDR2 from the germline V gene are SGHTS and YDEGEE. Trimming took 0 bases from V and 3 from J, leaving 12 bases between them. The CDR3 runs to 15 residues. For the CDR3, the DNA is TGTGCCAGCAGCTTGGGTACAGGAGGGGAAGAGACCCAGTACTTC. This codes for CASSLGTGGEETQYF.

The genes are TRBV5-6 and TRBJ1-4; D is unresolved. The CDR3 is 14 amino acids. From germline, CDR1 is SGHDT and CDR2 YYEEEE. V was trimmed by 0 bases and J by 14 bases, leaving 17 bases between them. CDR3 nucleotides: TGTGCCAGCAGCTTGGCGCAGAGGAGAGATAGTCTGTTTTTT. It translates to CASSLAQRRDSLFF.

The chain joins TRBV27 to TRBJ2-1; 8 bases line up with TRBD2. Trimming removed 2 bases from V and 5 bases from J; junction bases left unmatched: 5. The length of the CDR3 is 15 residues. The germline CDR1 and CDR2 sequences are MNHEY and SMNVEV (reference sequence). CDR3 amino acids: CASSLGSSGHNEQFF. CDR3 coding DNA: TGTGCCAGCAGTTTAGGGTCTAGCGGGCACAATGAGCAGTTCTTC.

V and J are TRBV6-5 and TRBJ2-5; the D is unclear. The V and J ends lost 4 bases and 0 bases respectively, with 9 bases between them. The V gene's germline CDR1 is MNHEY and CDR2 SVGAGI. The CDR3 extends over 14 amino acids. The CDR3 coding sequence is TGTGCCAGCAGTTCTTGGCAGAACCAAGAGACCCAGTACTTC. It yields the protein CASSSWQNQETQYF.

The J gene is TRBJ2-1, the V gene TRBV2, with a weak D call TRBD1 (6 bases). CDR1 is SNHLY and CDR2 is FYNNEI in the germline V gene. Trimming left V 6 bases short and J 3 bases short, with 9 bases between. The CDR3 loop spans 13 amino acids. The CDR3 DNA is TGTGCCAGCAGGATGGACAGCTACAATGAGCAGTTCTTC. Translated: CASRMDSYNEQFF.

The genes are TRBV11-2 and TRBJ1-3, with no clear D. V dropped 1 base and J dropped 0 bases, with 10 bases sitting between them. Germline CDR1 is SGHAT and CDR2 is FQNNGV. The CDR3 runs 16 residues. The CDR3 coding sequence is TGTGCCAGCAGCTTAGGGAGCCGGGGCTCTGGAAACACCATATATTTT. Protein product: CASSLGSRGSGNTIYF.

The gene calls are TRBV5-4 and TRBJ2-2; the match to TRBD2 covers 8 bases. CDR1 and CDR2 (germline): SGHNT, YYREEE (reference sequence). V lost 4 bases to trimming and J lost 3 bases; unmatched junction nucleotides: 8. The CDR3 has 16 residues. For the CDR3, the DNA is TGTGCCAGCAGCAGACTAGCGAATCTGGACACCGGGGAGCTGTTTTTT. Translation: CASSRLANLDTGELFF.

The V and J genes are TRBV5-1 and TRBJ2-1; possibly TRBD2 for D (5 bases). V lost 4 bases to trimming and J lost 6 bases, with 17 bases between them. The CDR3 sequence is 15 residues long. Germline V gene sequence: CDR1 SGHRS, CDR2 YFSETQ. The CDR3 DNA reads as TGCGCCAGCAGCCCTGAGGGTAGAGAGGGCAATGAGCAGTTCTTC. Translating it yields CASSPEGREGNEQFF.

The sample holds a few counts of this clone. The gene calls are TRBV6-5 and TRBJ2-7; possible D gene TRBD2, 6 bases. Germline CDR1 reads MNHEY; CDR2 reads SVGAGI. The CDR3 has 14 residues. Trimming left V 0 bases short and J 11 bases short, with 17 bases between. The CDR3 DNA follows: TGTGCCAGCAGTTACTCGAGAGTGGGGGGAGTTAAGTACTTC. Its translation: CASSYSRVGGVKYF.

V and J are TRBV4-2 and TRBJ1-4, with TRBD1 matching over 10 bases. With V trimmed by 0 bases and J by 6 bases, 7 bases remained unmatched. Germline CDR1 reads LGHNA; CDR2 reads YNFKEQ. This CDR3 contains 17 residues. The CDR3 nucleotides read TGTGCCAGCAGCCAAGAAGTAATGGGGACAGGGGATGAAAAACTGTTTTTT. The encoded protein is CASSQEVMGTGDEKLFF.

V gene TRBV27 combines with J gene TRBJ2-1, with a possible D match to TRBD1 (5 bases). V lost 3 bases, J lost 3 bases, and 15 bases lay in between. CDR3 length equals 16 residues. Germline V gene lookup returns CDR1 MNHEY and CDR2 SMNVEV (reference sequence). In nucleotides, the CDR3 is TGTGCCAGCAGTTTGGCCCGACAGTCTGACTACAATGAGCAGTTCTTC. Its translation: CASSLARQSDYNEQFF.

V usage is TRBV7-9 and J usage is TRBJ1-1; 9 bases are shared with TRBD1. Germline CDR1 is SEHNR and CDR2 is FQNEAQ (reference sequence). V lost 1 base to trimming and J lost 4 bases; unmatched junction nucleotides: 13. This CDR3 comprises 18 residues. This chain's CDR3 is CASSLVGQGLLLGTEAFF. The CDR3 region has the DNA TGTGCCAGCAGCTTAGTTGGACAGGGGTTGCTTTTAGGCACTGAAGCTTTCTTT.

The rearrangement uses TRBV25-1 and TRBJ1-6; TRBD1 is a possible D gene (6 bases). The germline V gene has CDR1 MGHDK and CDR2 SYGVNS. V was pared by 3 bases and J by 10 bases, with 13 bases between. This CDR3 is built from 14 residues. The CDR3 nucleotides read TGTGCCAGCAGTGACGGAACAGGGAGATCACCCCTCCACTTT. Translation: CASSDGTGRSPLHF.

The genes are TRBV10-1 and TRBJ1-1; 8 nucleotides match TRBD1. Germline loops: CDR1 WNHNN, CDR2 SYGVQD (reference sequence). The CDR3 is 16 residues long. V shed 2 bases, J shed 1 base, and the junction held 6 bases outside the gene matches. The CDR3 loop is CASSEAGQGANTEAFF. Here the CDR3 DNA reads TGCGCCAGCAGTGAGGCAGGCCAGGGGGCGAACACTGAAGCTTTCTTT.

This sequence joins TRBV29-1 and TRBJ1-2, with D perhaps matching TRBD1 (5 bases). V was trimmed by 3 bases and J by 5 bases, leaving 10 bases between them. CDR1 is SQVTM and CDR2 is ANQGSEA in the germline V gene. CDR3 length: 12 residues. This CDR3 is CSVEEGLYGYTF. CDR3 bases: TGCAGCGTTGAGGAGGGGCTATATGGCTACACCTTC.

The chain joins TRBV28 to TRBJ2-7; a possible D gene is TRBD2 (5 bases). The V gene's germline CDR1 is MDHEN and CDR2 SYDVKM. Trimming shortened V by 4 bases and J by 7 bases, and 17 bases separated the two germline ends. This CDR3 contains 14 residues. The CDR3 region is CASSSVAPGIEQYF. As DNA, the CDR3 is TGTGCCAGCAGTTCCGTGGCCCCCGGGATAGAGCAGTACTTC.